The rows below give T cell receptor beta chains drawn from one sample of a study of blood T cells in healthy people across ages. TCRdb re-called the 5' RACE reads through MiXCR, storing one row per CDR3 protein. The sample lists fewer than 2,000,000 distinct CDR3 sequences; roughly 43% were seen once. Sequenced material: blood. The source is a human donor in good health. Both conserved end residues are part of each CDR3. The D gene is left open where the match is weak. Clone size is given for some rows only: seen once, a few or many times, or a class if the clone is expanded.

CDR3: CASRPRLAGGTGELFF
DNA: TGTGCCAGCAGACCCCGACTAGCGGGGGGCACCGGGGAGCTGTTTTTT
size: NA
V: TRBV2
D: TRBD2
J: TRBJ2-2

CDR3: CSVEGPSGGASDTQYF
DNA: TGCAGCGTTGAAGGCCCTAGCGGGGGGGCCTCAGATACGCAGTATTTT
size: NA
V: TRBV29-1
D: TRBD2
J: TRBJ2-3

CDR3: CASSFVSSGNTIYF
DNA: TGTGCCAGCAGTTTTGTCAGCTCTGGAAACACCATATATTTT
size: NA
V: TRBV12-3/TRBV12-4
D: NA
J: TRBJ1-3

CDR3: CASSSGQYNEKLFF
DNA: TGTGCCAGCAGTTCTGGACAGTATAATGAAAAACTGTTTTTT
size: few
V: TRBV12-3/TRBV12-4
D: NA
J: TRBJ1-4

CDR3: CASSLERDFTYEQYF
DNA: TGTGCCAGCAGCCTAGAGAGGGATTTTACCTACGAGCAGTACTTC
size: few
V: TRBV6-2/TRBV6-3
D: NA
J: TRBJ2-7

CDR3: CASSLFAGEGVRTDTQYF
DNA: TGTGCCAGCAGTTTATTCGCTGGAGAGGGCGTTCGCACAGATACGCAGTATTTT
size: NA
V: TRBV28
D: NA
J: TRBJ2-3

CDR3: CAIREGQGHEQYF
DNA: TGTGCCATCAGGGAGGGACAGGGTCACGAGCAGTACTTC
size: few
V: TRBV10-3
D: TRBD1
J: TRBJ2-7

CDR3: CASSLGNSGNSPLHF
DNA: TGCGCCAGCAGCTTAGGTAATTCCGGAAATTCACCCCTCCACTTT
size: NA
V: TRBV5-1
D: NA
J: TRBJ1-6

CDR3: CASSLSTGKSSYEQYF
DNA: TGTGCCAGCAGCCTATCGACAGGCAAGAGCTCCTACGAGCAGTACTTC
size: few
V: TRBV4-2
D: NA
J: TRBJ2-7

CDR3: CASSPPGGNEAFF
DNA: TGTGCCAGCAGCCCGCCTGGGGGAAATGAAGCTTTCTTT
size: NA
V: TRBV6-6
D: NA
J: TRBJ1-1

CDR3: CSGTGTTSYEQYF
DNA: TGCAGTGGTACCGGGACTACAAGTTACGAGCAGTACTTC
size: few
V: TRBV20-1
D: TRBD2
J: TRBJ2-7

CDR3: CSARSDRSVNVLTF
DNA: TGCAGTGCTAGGTCGGACAGGAGTGTCAACGTCCTGACTTTC
size: NA
V: TRBV20-1
D: TRBD1
J: TRBJ2-6

CDR3: CASSDSGRGYTF
DNA: TGTGCCAGCAGTGACAGCGGTCGCGGCTACACCTTC
size: few
V: TRBV25-1
D: NA
J: TRBJ1-2

CDR3: CASSMMTGSYEQYF
DNA: TGTGCCAGCAGCATGATGACTGGCTCCTACGAGCAGTACTTC
size: NA
V: TRBV7-8
D: NA
J: TRBJ2-7

CDR3: CASSYSISINYGYTF
DNA: TGTGCCAGCAGTTACTCGATTAGCATTAACTATGGCTACACCTTC
size: few
V: TRBV6-6
D: NA
J: TRBJ1-2

CDR3: CASSYTGVTDTQYF
DNA: TGTGCCAGCAGCTACACGGGCGTGACAGATACGCAGTATTTT
size: few
V: TRBV9
D: NA
J: TRBJ2-3